Described below is a single T cell receptor beta chain sequence and its context. Its antigen remains undetermined. Relative to the germline gene, one junction end is altered; a read error may explain this. Looking up the germline V gene yields CDR1 SGHDN and CDR2 FVKESK. The CDR3 covers 12 residues, taking in both the cysteine and the phenylalanine. Only the CDR3 DNA is retained, 36 bases long and in frame from the first base. Sample treatment or condition, as interpreted from the label and publication: roughly ten-day PBMC culture with coronavirus spike peptide pools or control peptides (ViraFEST assay). The ViraFEST assay was used in the study, in which antigen-specific T cells were expanded with peptide pools and expanded clonotypes were subsequently identified by TCR sequencing. The convalescent patients' positive SARS-CoV-2 PCR tests fell between March and December 2020, which was before the Alpha, Beta and Delta variants emerged in the United States. Each well held roughly 2.2 million PBMCs cultured in IMDM containing around 5.1% human AB serum and 10 IU/ml IL-2, with about 9.1 ug/ml peptide pools added. Half of the culture medium was replaced with fresh IL-2-containing medium on days 3 and 7. After ten to eleven days of culture, CD4+ T cells were isolated by negative selection using the EasySep CD4+ T cell isolation kit. Ficoll-Paque Plus gradient centrifugation was used to isolate PBMCs from whole blood, and the isolated PBMCs were then either used fresh or cryopreserved at -140C. Each culture condition was generally run in triplicate wells.

These data originate in a study of vaccination and CD4 T cells after COVID-19 (dated by TCRdb to 2022 to 2024). At the level of the whole study: Convalescent patients had a positive SARS-CoV-2 result on nasal swab PCR, and of these patients, some 10 had mild disease and one had severe disease. Two doses of either the Pfizer-BioNTech BNT162b2 vaccine (n=8) or the Moderna mRNA-1273 vaccine (n=2) were administered to participants. Control cultures received a CEFX viral epitope pool as the positive control, an HIV-1 Nef peptide pool as the negative control, or no peptide. In around 9 COVID-19 convalescent patients and a handful of infection-naive healthy vaccine recipients, researchers compared the spike-specific CD4+ TCR repertoire from before mRNA vaccination with the repertoire from after. Post-COVID blood samples were collected from convalescent patients a median of around 100 days after diagnosis, with a range of about 30 to 180 days. The time from the second vaccine dose to post-vaccine blood sampling had a median of around 72 days and ranged from about 12 to 250 days. Six males and four females were included in the convalescent cohort, with two Hispanic individuals, seven Caucasians, two Asians and one multiracial person represented. Culture stimuli were overlapping spike peptide pools from SARS-CoV-2 and from the common cold coronaviruses HCoV-NL63, HCoV-OC43 and HCoV-229E. What the research found in general, with its limitations: Nearly all vaccine-specific clones in convalescent patients (304 of 307) were mono-reactive for SARS-CoV-2 spike rather than cross-reactive with common cold coronaviruses. Among the post-vaccine SARS-CoV-2-reactive clones in convalescent patients, a median approximately 90% showed up only after vaccination, which suggests vaccine-specific priming. Although the median number of SARS-CoV-2-reactive clonotypes went up from roughly 20 after infection to around 40 after vaccination, the increase was not significant. Relatively few convalescent patients were included in the study, and early timepoints after natural infection were not analyzed.

Libraries came from PCR. TCR sequencing of DNA from cultured CD4+ T cells used the Oncomine TCR Beta short-read assay at the Johns Hopkins FTIC core. Genomic DNA was extracted from the cultured CD4+ T cells with the QIAamp micro DNA kit. The Oncomine TCR Beta libraries from cultured CD4+ T cells were pooled using unique dual indexes and then sequenced on an Illumina iSeq 100. From the authors' description of their analysis: Non-productive sequences were removed, and CDR3s that did not start with C, did not end with F or W, or were shorter than 7 amino acids were discarded. Antigen-specific clonotypes were identified with the MANAFEST web application by comparing peptide-stimulated wells with reference and other culture wells. An FDR below 0.05, an odds ratio above 5, and a productive frequency above 0.1% in at least two of three replicate wells were required for clones to be considered positive. Clonotypes that were significantly expanded in both SARS-CoV-2 spike wells and at least one common cold coronavirus spike condition were defined as cross-reactive. Levenshtein distances (stringdist) and unrooted phylogenetic trees (ape) in R version 3.6.1 were used to assess CDR3 homology. TCRdb applied fastp at Q25 and MiXCR to the public reads, then kept only in-frame beta chains. CDR3 protein sequences are deduplicated, and each keeps its most common genes and DNA. Clone size and V and J calls follow TCRdb, not the original study. Within this sample are several thousand distinct CDR3 sequences, with roughly three fifths of them counted one time only. Under 25% of the sample is in the top ten clones.

The sequenced material came from CD4+ T cells from blood, cultured in vitro. The sequence was collected from a human donor who had recovered from COVID-19. The rearranged chain carries TRBV14 and TRBJ2-3; no D segment can be confidently identified. In nucleotide form, the sequence is TGTGCCAGCAGCCAAGTGTCAACCTCGTGGGATTTT. The translation is CASSQVSTSWDF.